This record concerns one TCR beta chain sequence. Its target is not known. This entry belongs to a study of T cell repertoires in cytomegalovirus infection. MiXCR was run by TCRdb on the reads, yielding one entry per CDR3 protein. The sample holds about 360,000 distinct CDR3 sequences, 15% to 20% seen once. General study results and limits: The study found HLA-C-restricted CMV-specific TCR beta clonotypes dominating the ex vivo response.

Sequencing was carried out using PBMCs. The source of this sequence is a human donor in good health (CMV status not recorded). Some clones in this sample may be carry-over from other donors' samples.

CDR3 coding DNA: TGTGCCAGCTCAACCCTAGCGGGAGTTACGGAGACCCAGTACTTC. Amino acids: CASSTLAGVTETQYF. The rearrangement links TRBV18 to TRBJ2-5; TRBD2 matches 10 bases. The ends lost 5 bases at V and 5 bases at J; junction bases unmatched: 8. The CDR3 runs to 15 residues. CDR1 KGHSH and CDR2 LQKENI come from the germline V gene. The whole variable domain, filled in from reference TRBV18 and TRBJ2-5, reads NAGVMQNPRHLVRRRGQEARLRCSPMKGHSHVYWYRQLPEEGLKFMVYLQKENIIDESGMPKERFSAEFPKEGPSILRIQQVVRGDSAAYFCASSTLAGVTETQYFGPGTRLLVL.